The 6 T cell receptor beta chains below were found in one sample sequenced in a study of blood T cell repertoires in COVID-19 (dated by TCRdb to about 2020). The library came from the immunoSEQ multiplex PCR assay. The table comes from immuneACCESS by way of TCRdb, which keeps in-frame sequences with V and J called. Part of the clones is missing from these tables; in studies checked, under half for an unresolved V gene and the rest for unknown reasons. The sample yields over 130,000 clones; 60% to 85% were counted once. The ten most abundant clones make up 16% of the sample. The sample comprised peripheral blood. Source of these receptors: a man aged 50-59 years with acute or convalescent COVID-19.

Comments on this clone: Other DNA sequences in this sample translate to the same CDR3. This rearrangement joins TRBV5-1 to TRBJ2-7; TRBD1 agrees at 8 bases. CDR3 length equals 12 residues. Germline values: CDR1 SGHRS, CDR2 YFSETQ. Trimming took 4 bases from V and 7 from J; bases not matched to a gene: 4. The CDR3 bases are TGCGCCAGCAGCACAGGACAGGGTGAGCAGTACGTC. This codes for CASSTGQGEQYV.

The chain uses TRBV30 and TRBJ1-1; D is perhaps TRBD1 (6 bases). The CDR3 runs to 14 residues. Trimming removed 3 bases at V and 4 bases at J, with 15 bases between. Germline values: CDR1 GTSNPN, CDR2 SVGIG (reference sequence). CDR3 in amino acids: CAWRSRGWSTEAFF. The CDR3 DNA reads TGTGCCTGGAGGTCCAGGGGTTGGAGCACTGAAGCTTTCTTT.

The chain combines TRBV7-6 with TRBJ2-1; TRBD2 matches 10 bases. J was trimmed by 10 bases and V by 2 bases; bases with no gene match: 8. This CDR3 is 15 amino acids long. CDR1 and CDR2 (germline): SGHVS, FNYEAQ. The CDR3 DNA reads TGTGCCAGCAGCTTATCGGCTAGCGGGGGAGAAGAGCAGTTCTTC. Translated: CASSLSASGGEEQFF.

The chain recombines TRBV23-1 with TRBJ1-1; D is uncertain. TRBV23-1 is an ORF, and what it does is uncertain. With 3 bases removed from V and 3 bases from J, the gap between germline ends came to 8 bases. This CDR3 comprises 13 residues. The CDR3 is CASSQGRHTEAFF. CDR3 sequence (DNA): TGCGCCAGCAGTCAGGGCAGGCACACTGAAGCTTTCTTT.

Only one count was recorded for this clone. The chain combines TRBV6-7 with TRBJ2-7; D possibly corresponds to TRBD2 (5 bases). TRBV6-7 is placed among ORFs of uncertain function. The CDR3 totals 11 residues. The V gene lost 10 bases and the J gene lost 4 bases, with 11 bases spanning the gap. CDR3 bases: TGTGCCACAGAGGGTCCGTACGAGCAGTACGTC. Translating gives CATEGPYEQYV.

CDR3 nucleotide sequence: TGTGCCAGTAGTCCCCAAGGGACAGGGGAGACCTATGGCTACACCTTC. It codes for CASSPQGTGETYGYTF. The chain joins TRBV19 to TRBJ1-2, with TRBD1 matching over 10 bases. The germline V gene encodes CDR1 LNHDA and CDR2 SQIVND (reference sequence). Trimming cost V 5 bases and J 4 bases; bases outside gene matches: 10. CDR3 length: 16 residues.